This T cell receptor beta chain was obtained from a study of T cell repertoires in cytomegalovirus infection. Study context: The public TCR beta signatures pointed to both CMV infection and matching HLA type. Study findings and constraints: The ex vivo response was dominated by HLA-C-restricted CMV-specific TCR beta clonotypes.

TCRdb re-analysed the reads in MiXCR, keeping a single row per CDR3 protein. The table has 150,000 or so distinct CDR3 sequences, about 20% seen once; the top ten hold roughly 25%. CDR1 is SGHVS and CDR2 is FNYEAQ in the germline V gene. CDR3 length: 14 amino acids. Trimming cost V 5 bases and J 1 base, with 11 bases left between them. Note on this clonotype: Its antigen is still unknown.

The chain joins TRBV7-6 to TRBJ1-1; D is undetermined. This clonotype was obtained from a human donor in good health (CMV status not recorded). Some clones in this sample may be carry-over from other donors' samples. Material: CD8+ T cells from cultured PBMCs, obtained from culture after CMV antigen stimulation. CDR3 DNA sequence: TGTGCCAGCAGCCCGAGGGCAGGGAACACTGAAGCTTTCTTT. It specifies CASSPRAGNTEAFF. Looking up the rest from reference TRBV7-6 and TRBJ1-1 gives the full variable domain: GAGVSQSPRYKVTKRGQDVALRCDPISGHVSLYWYRQALGQGPEFLTYFNYEAQQDKSGLPNDRFSAERPEGSISTLTIQRTEQRDSAMYRCASSPRAGNTEAFFGQGTRLTVV.